This T cell receptor beta chain was identified during a study of blood T cells in healthy people across ages. Unmatched junction bases numbered 3, after V lost 1 base and J lost 7 bases. Per germline, CDR1 SGHAT and CDR2 FQNNGV. The CDR3 length is 14 residues. A second PCR, run for about 6 to 12 cycles, used a sample-barcoded 5' primer plus a J-beta primer mix. TCRdb recomputed calls from the 5' RACE reads with MiXCR, one row per CDR3 protein. This table has about 730,000 distinct CDR3 sequences, about 42% appearing once. A minimum of 7 million PBMCs was isolated per sample. This clonotype was counted between two and nine times.

The clonotype originates from a woman aged 60-75 years in good health. The chain has TRBV11-2 and TRBJ2-3; 9 nucleotides line up with TRBD2. The sequencing sample was made of blood. The CDR3, as DNA: TGTGCCAGCAGCTTAGGGACTAGCGAAAATACGCAGTATTTT. It specifies CASSLGTSENTQYF.